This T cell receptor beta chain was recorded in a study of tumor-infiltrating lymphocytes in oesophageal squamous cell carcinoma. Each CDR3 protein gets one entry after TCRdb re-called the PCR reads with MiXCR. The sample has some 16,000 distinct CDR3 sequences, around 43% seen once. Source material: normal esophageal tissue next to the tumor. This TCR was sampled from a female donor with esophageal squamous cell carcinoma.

In DNA, the CDR3 is TGCGCCAGCAGCTTGACAGGGTCTGACTATGGCTACACCTTC. Protein: CASSLTGSDYGYTF. The chain employs TRBV5-1 and TRBJ2-5, with TRBD1 as a possible D gene (6 bases). Judging by the DNA end, TRBJ1-2 fits better; the J call may be wrong. The CDR3 has 14 residues. Germline V gives CDR1 SGHRS, CDR2 YFSETQ.